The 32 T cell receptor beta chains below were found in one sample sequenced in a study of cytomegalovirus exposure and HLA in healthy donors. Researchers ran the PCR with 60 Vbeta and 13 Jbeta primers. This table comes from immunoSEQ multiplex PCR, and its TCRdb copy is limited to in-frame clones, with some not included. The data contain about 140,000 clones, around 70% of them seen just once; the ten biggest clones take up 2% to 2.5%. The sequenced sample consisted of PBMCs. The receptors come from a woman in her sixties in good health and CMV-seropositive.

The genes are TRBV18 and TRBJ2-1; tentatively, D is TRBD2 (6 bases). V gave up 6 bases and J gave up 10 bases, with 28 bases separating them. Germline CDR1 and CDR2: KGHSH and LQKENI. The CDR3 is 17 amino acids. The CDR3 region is CASSPPSGGGARMEQFF. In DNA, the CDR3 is TGTGCCAGCTCCCCTCCGTCAGGCGGAGGGGCCCGGATGGAGCAGTTCTTC.

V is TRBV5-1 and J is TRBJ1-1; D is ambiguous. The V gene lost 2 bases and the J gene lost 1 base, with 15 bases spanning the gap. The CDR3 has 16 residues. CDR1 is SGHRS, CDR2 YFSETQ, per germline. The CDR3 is CASSLGGPAANTEAFF. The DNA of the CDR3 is TGCGCCAGCAGCTTAGGAGGTCCGGCGGCGAACACTGAAGCTTTCTTT. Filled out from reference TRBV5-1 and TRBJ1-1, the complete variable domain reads KAGVTQTPRYLIKTRGQQVTLSCSPISGHRSVSWYQQTPGQGLQFLFEYFSETQRNKGNFPGRFSGRQFSNSRSEMNVSTLELGDSALYLCASSLGGPAANTEAFFGQGTRLTVV.

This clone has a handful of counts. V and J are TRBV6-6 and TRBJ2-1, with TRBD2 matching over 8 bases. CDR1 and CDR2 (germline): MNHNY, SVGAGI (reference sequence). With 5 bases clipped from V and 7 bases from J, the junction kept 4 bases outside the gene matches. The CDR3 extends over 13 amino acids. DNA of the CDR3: TGTGCCAGCAGTCCAGGACTAGCAAATGAGCAGTTCTTC. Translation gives CASSPGLANEQFF.

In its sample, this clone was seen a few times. CDR3 in amino acids: CASSSGGADTEAFF. The CDR3 DNA reads TGTGCCAGCAGTTCAGGGGGCGCGGATACTGAAGCTTTCTTT. The chain employs TRBV6-5 and TRBJ1-1; 8 bases align to TRBD1. The germline CDR1 and CDR2 sequences are MNHEY and SVGAGI. This CDR3 spans 14 amino acids. J gave up 5 bases and V 4 bases, and 6 bases lay outside the gene matches.

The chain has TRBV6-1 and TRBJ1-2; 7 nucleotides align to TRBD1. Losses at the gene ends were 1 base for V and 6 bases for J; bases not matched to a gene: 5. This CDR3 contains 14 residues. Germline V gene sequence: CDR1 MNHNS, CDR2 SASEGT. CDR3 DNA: TGTGCCAGCAGTGAAGTCCAGGGGGTGAATGGCTACACCTTC. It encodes CASSEVQGVNGYTF.

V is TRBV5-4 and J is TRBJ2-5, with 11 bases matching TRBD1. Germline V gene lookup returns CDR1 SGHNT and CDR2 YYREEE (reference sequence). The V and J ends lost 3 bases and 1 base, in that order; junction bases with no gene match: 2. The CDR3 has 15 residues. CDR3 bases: TGTGCCAGCAGCTGGGACAGGGGGGCCCAAGAGACCCAGTACTTC. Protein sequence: CASSWDRGAQETQYF.

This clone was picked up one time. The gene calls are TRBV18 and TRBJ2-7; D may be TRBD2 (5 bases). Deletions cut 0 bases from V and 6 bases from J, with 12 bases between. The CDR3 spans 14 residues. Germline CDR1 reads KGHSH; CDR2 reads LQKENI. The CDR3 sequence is CASSPPPTSSEQYF. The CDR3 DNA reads TGTGCCAGCTCACCACCTCCAACTAGTTCCGAGCAGTACTTC.

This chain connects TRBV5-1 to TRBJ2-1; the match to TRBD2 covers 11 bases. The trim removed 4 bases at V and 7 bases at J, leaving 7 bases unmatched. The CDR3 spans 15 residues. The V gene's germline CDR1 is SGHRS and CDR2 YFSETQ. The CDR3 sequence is CASSPVASGRNEQFF. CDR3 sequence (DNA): TGCGCCAGCAGCCCCGTGGCTAGCGGGAGGAATGAGCAGTTCTTC.

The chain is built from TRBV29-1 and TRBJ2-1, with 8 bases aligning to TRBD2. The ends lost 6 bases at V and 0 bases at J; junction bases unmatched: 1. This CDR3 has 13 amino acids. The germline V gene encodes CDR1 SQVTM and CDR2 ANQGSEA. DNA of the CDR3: TGCAGCGTGAGCGGGAGCTCCTACAATGAGCAGTTCTTC. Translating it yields CSVSGSSYNEQFF.

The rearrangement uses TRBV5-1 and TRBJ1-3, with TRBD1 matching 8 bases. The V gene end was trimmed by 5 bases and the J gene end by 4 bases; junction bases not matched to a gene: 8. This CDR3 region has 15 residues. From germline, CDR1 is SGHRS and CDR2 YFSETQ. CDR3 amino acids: CASRPMTGVGNTIYF. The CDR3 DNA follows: TGCGCCAGCAGGCCGATGACAGGGGTAGGAAACACCATATATTTT.

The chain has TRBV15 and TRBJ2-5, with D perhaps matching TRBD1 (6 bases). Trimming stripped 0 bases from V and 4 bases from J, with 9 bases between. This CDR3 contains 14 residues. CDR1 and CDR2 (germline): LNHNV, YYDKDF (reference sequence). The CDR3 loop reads CATSRDRGRETQYF. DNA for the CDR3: TGTGCCACCAGCAGAGATAGGGGGAGAGAGACCCAGTACTTC.

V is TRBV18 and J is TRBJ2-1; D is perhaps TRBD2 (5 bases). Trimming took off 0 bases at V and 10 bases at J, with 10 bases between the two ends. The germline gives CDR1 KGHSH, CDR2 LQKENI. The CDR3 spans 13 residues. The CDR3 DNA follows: TGTGCCAGCTCACCACCGTCGGCTAGCGAGCAGTTCTTC. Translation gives CASSPPSASEQFF. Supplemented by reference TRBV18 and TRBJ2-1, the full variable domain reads NAGVMQNPRHLVRRRGQEARLRCSPMKGHSHVYWYRQLPEEGLKFMVYLQKENIIDESGMPKERFSAEFPKEGPSILRIQQVVRGDSAAYFCASSPPSASEQFFGPGTRLTVL.

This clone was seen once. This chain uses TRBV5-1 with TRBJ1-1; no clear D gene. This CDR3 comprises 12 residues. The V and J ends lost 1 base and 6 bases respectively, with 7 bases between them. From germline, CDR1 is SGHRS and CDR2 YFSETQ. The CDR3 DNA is TGCGCCAGCAGCTTGATCGGGGCTGAAGCTTTCTTT. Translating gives CASSLIGAEAFF.

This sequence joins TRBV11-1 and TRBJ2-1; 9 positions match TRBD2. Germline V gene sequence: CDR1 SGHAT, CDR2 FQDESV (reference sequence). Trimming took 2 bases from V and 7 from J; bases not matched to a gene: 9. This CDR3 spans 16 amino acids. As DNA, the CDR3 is TGTGCCAGCAGCTTAAGCGGGATAGCGGGAGTAAATGAGCAGTTCTTC. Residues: CASSLSGIAGVNEQFF.

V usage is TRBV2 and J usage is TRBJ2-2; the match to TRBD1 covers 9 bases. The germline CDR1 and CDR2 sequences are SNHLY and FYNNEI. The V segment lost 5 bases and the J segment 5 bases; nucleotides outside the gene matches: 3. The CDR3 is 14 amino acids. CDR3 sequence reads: CASSLGQGTGELFF. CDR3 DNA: TGTGCCAGCAGTCTCGGACAGGGGACCGGGGAGCTGTTTTTT.

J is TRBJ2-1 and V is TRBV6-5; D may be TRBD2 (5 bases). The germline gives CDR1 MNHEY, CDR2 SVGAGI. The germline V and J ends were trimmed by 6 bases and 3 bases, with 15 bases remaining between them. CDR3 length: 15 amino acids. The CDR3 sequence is CASRRGSRGYNEQFF. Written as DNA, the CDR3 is TGTGCCAGCAGAAGAGGGTCCAGAGGCTACAATGAGCAGTTCTTC.

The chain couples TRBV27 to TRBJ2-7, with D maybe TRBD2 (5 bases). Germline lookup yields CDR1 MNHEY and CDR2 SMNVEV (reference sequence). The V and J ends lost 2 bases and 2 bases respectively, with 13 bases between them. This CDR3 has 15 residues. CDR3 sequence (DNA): TGTGCCAGCAGTTTAAATGCGGGCCCAACCTACGAGCAGTACTTC. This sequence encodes CASSLNAGPTYEQYF.

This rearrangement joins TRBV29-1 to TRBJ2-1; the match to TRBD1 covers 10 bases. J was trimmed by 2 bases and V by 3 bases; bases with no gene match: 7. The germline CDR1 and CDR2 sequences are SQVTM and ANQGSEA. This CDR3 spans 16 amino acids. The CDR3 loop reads CSVEGGQGVPYNEQFF. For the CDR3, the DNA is TGCAGCGTTGAGGGAGGACAGGGGGTCCCCTACAATGAGCAGTTCTTC.

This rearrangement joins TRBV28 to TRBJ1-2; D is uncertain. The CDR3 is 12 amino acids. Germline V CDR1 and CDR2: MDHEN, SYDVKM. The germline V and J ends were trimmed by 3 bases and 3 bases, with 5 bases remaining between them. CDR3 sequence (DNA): TGTGCCAGCAGTTTCTCAGACTATGGCTACACCTTC. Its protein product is CASSFSDYGYTF.

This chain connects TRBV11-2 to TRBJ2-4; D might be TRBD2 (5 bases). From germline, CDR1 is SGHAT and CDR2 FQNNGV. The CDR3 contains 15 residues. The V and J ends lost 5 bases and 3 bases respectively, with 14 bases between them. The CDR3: CASSGSPSDKNIQYF. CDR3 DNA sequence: TGTGCCAGCAGCGGGAGCCCCTCGGACAAAAACATTCAGTACTTC.

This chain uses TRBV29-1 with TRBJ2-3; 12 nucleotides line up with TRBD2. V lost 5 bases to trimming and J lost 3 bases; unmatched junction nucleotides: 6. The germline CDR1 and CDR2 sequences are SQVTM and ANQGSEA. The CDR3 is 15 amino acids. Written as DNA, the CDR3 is TGCAGCGTTTCCCTAGCGGGAGGGCCTACAGATACGCAGTATTTT. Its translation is CSVSLAGGPTDTQYF.

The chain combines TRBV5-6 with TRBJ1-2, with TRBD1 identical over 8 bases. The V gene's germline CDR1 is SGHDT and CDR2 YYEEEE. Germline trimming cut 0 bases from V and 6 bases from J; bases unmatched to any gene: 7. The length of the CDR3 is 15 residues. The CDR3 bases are TGTGCCAGCAGCTTGGTAGCTTCAGGGGGCCATGGCTACACCTTC. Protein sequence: CASSLVASGGHGYTF.

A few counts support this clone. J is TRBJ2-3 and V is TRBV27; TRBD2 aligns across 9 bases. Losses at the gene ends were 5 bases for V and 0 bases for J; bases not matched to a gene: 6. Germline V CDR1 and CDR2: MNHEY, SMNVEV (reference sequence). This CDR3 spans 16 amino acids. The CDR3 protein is CASSARLAASTDTQYF. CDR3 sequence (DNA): TGTGCCAGCAGTGCCCGACTAGCGGCTAGCACAGATACGCAGTATTTT.

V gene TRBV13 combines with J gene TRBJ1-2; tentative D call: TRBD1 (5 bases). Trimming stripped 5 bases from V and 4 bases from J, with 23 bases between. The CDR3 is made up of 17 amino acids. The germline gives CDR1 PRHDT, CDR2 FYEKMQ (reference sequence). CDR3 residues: CASSPRGGEDHSYGYTF. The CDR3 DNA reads TGTGCCAGCAGCCCCCGGGGGGGGGAGGACCATTCCTATGGCTACACCTTC.

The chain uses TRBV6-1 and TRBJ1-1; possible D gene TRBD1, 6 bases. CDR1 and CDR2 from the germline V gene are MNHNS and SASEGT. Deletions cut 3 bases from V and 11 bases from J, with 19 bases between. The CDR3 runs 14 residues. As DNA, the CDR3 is TGTGCCAGCAGTGATACAGCCGGGGGCGGGAGGGCTTTCTTT. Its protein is CASSDTAGGGRAFF.

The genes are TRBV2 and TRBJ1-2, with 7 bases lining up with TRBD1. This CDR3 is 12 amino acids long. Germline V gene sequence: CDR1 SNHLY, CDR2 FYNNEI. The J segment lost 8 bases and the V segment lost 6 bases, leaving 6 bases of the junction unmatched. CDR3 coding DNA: TGTGCCAGCAGCCGACAGGGACCCGGCTACACCTTC. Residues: CASSRQGPGYTF.

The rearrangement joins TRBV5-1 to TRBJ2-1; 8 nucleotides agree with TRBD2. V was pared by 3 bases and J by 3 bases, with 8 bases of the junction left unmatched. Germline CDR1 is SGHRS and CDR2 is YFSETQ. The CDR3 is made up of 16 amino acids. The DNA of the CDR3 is TGCGCCAGCAGCTACACAGGGACTAGTGTCTACAATGAGCAGTTCTTC. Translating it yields CASSYTGTSVYNEQFF.

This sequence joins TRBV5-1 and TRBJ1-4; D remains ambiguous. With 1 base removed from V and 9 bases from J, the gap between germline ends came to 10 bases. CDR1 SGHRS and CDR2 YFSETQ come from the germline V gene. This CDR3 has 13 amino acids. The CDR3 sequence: CASSLSGVQKLFF. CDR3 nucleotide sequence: TGCGCCAGCAGCTTGAGCGGCGTACAAAAACTGTTTTTT.

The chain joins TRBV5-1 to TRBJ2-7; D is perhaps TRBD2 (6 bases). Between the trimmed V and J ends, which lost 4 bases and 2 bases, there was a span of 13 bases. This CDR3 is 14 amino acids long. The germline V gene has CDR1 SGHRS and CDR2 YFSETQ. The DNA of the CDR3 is TGCGCCAGCAGCCCGGGAGTAACGACCTACGAGCAGTACTTC. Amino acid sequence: CASSPGVTTYEQYF.

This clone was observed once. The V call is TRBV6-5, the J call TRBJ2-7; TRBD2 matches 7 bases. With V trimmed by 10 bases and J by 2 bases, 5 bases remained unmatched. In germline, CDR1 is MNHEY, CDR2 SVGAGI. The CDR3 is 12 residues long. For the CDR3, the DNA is TGTGCCACCGGCCGGGGGGCCTACGAGCAGTACTTC. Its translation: CATGRGAYEQYF.

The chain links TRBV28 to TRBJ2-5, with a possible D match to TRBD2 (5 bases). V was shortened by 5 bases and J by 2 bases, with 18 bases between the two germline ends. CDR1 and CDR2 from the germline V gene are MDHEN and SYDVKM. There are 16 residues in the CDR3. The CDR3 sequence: CASSVNGKGRQETQYF. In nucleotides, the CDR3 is TGTGCCAGCAGTGTAAACGGGAAAGGCAGGCAAGAGACCCAGTACTTC. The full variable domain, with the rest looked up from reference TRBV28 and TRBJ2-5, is DVKVTQSSRYLVKRTGEKVFLECVQDMDHENMFWYRQDPGLGLRLIYFSYDVKMKEKGDIPEGYSVSREKKERFSLILESASTNQTSMYLCASSVNGKGRQETQYFGPGTRLLVL.

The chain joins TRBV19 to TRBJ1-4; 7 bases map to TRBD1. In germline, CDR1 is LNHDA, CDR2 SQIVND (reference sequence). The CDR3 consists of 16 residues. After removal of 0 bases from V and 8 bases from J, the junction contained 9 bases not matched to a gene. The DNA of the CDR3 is TGTGCCAGTAGTATAGACCTAACGTTGGACAGGGAAAAACTGTTTTTT. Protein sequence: CASSIDLTLDREKLFF. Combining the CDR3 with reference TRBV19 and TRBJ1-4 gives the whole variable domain DGGITQSPKYLFRKEGQNVTLSCEQNLNHDAMYWYRQDPGQGLRLIYYSQIVNDFQKGDIAEGYSVSREKKESFPLTVTSAQKNPTAFYLCASSIDLTLDREKLFFGSGTQLSVL.